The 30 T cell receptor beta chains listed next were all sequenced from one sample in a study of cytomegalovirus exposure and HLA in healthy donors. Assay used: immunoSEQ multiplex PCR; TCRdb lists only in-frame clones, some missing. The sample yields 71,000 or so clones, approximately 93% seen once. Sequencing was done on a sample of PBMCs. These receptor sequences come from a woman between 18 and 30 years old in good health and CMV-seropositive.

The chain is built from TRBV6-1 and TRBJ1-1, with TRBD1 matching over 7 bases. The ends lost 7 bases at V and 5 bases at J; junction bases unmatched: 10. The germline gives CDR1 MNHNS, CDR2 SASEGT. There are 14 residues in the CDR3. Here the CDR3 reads CASIPGARGTEAFF. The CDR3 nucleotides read TGTGCCAGCATCCCCGGGGCCAGGGGGACTGAAGCTTTCTTT.

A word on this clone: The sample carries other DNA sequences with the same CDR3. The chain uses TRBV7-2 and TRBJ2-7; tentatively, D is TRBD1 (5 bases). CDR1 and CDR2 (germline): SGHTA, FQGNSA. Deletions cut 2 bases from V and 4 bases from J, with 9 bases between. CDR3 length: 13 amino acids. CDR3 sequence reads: CASSLPGLYEQYF. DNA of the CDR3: TGTGCCAGCAGCTTACCAGGGTTATACGAGCAGTACTTC.

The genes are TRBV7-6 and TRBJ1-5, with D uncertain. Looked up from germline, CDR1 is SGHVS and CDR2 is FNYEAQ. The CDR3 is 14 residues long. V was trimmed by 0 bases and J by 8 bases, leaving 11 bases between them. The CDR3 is CASSLAGFGKPQHF. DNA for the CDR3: TGTGCCAGCAGCTTAGCGGGGTTCGGGAAGCCCCAGCATTTT.

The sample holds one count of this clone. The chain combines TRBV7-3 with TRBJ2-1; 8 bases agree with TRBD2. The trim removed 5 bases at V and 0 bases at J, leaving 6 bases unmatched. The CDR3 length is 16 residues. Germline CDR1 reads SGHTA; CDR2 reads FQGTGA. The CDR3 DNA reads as TGTGCCAGCAGCGGCGCGGGGGGCCGCTCCTACAATGAGCAGTTCTTC. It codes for CASSGAGGRSYNEQFF.

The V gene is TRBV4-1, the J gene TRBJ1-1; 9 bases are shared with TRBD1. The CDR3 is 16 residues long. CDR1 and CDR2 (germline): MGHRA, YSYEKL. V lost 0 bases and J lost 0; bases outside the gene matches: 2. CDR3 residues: CASSQDNRGLNTEAFF. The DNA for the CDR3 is TGCGCCAGCAGCCAAGACAACAGGGGGCTGAACACTGAAGCTTTCTTT.

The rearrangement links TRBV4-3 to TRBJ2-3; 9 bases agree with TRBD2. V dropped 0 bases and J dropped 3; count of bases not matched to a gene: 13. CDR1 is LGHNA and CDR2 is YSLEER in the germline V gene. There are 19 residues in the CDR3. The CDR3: CASSQDLSGGMGGTDTQYF. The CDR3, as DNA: TGCGCCAGCAGCCAAGATCTGAGCGGGGGGATGGGGGGGACAGATACGCAGTATTTT.

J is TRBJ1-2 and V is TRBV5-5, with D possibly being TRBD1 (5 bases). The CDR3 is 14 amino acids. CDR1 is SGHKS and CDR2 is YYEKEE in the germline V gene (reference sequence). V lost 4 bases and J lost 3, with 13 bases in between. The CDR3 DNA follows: TGTGCCAGCAGCGTGACAGAATCTGACTATGGCTACACCTTC. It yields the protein CASSVTESDYGYTF.

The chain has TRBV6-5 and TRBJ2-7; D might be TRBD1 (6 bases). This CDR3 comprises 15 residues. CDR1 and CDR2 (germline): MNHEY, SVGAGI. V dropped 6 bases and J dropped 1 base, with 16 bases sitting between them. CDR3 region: CASRLYRDTSYEQYF. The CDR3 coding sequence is TGTGCCAGCAGACTCTACCGGGACACTTCCTACGAGCAGTACTTC.

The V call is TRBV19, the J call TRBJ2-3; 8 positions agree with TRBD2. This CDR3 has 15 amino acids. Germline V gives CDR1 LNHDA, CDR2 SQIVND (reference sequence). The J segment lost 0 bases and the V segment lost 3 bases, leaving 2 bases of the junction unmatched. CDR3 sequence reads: CASSIPSGSTDTQYF. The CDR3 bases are TGTGCCAGTAGTATTCCTAGCGGGAGCACAGATACGCAGTATTTT.

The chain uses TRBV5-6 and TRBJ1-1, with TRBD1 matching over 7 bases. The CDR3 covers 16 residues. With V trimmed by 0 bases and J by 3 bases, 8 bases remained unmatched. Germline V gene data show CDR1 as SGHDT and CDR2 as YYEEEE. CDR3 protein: CASSLVRDSFYTEAFF. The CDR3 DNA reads TGTGCCAGCAGCTTGGTTCGGGACAGCTTCTACACTGAAGCTTTCTTT.

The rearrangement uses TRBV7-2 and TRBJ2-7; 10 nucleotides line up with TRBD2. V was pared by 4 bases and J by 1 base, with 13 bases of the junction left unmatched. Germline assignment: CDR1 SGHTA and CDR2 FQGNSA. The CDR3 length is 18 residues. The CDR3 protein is CASSSLPSGRLGSYEQYF. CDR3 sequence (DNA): TGTGCCAGCAGCTCCCTTCCTAGCGGGAGACTGGGGTCCTACGAGCAGTACTTC.

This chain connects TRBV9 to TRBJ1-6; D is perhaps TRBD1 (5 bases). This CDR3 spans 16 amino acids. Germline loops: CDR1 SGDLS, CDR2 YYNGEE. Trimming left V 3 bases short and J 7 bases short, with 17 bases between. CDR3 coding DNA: TGTGCCAGCAGCGCGACAAACAGGCGGGGGAATTCACCCCTCCACTTT. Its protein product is CASSATNRRGNSPLHF.

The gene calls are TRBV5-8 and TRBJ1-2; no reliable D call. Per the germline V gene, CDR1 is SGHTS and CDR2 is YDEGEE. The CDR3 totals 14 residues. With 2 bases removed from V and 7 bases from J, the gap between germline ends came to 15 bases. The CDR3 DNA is TGTGCCAGCAGCTTCTACTCCCCCGGAGCTGGCTACACCTTC. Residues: CASSFYSPGAGYTF.

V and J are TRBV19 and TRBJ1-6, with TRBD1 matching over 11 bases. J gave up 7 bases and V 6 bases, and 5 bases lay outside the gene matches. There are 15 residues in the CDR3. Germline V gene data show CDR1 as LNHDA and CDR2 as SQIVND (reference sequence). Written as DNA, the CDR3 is TGTGCCAGTAGATACGGGACAGGGGGAAATTCACCCCTCCACTTT. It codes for CASRYGTGGNSPLHF.

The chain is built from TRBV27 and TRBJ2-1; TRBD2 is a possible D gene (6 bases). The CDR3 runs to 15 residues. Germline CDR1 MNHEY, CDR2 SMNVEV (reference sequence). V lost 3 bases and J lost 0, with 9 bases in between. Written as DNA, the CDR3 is TGTGCCAGCAGTTTCCGGGGGAACTCCTACAATGAGCAGTTCTTC. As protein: CASSFRGNSYNEQFF.

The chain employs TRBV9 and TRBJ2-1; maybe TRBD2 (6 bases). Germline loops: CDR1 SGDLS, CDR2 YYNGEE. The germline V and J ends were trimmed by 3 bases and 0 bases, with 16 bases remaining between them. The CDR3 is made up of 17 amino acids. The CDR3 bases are TGTGCCAGCAGCGCCCCCCCGGGACTCGTCTCCTACAATGAGCAGTTCTTC. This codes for CASSAPPGLVSYNEQFF. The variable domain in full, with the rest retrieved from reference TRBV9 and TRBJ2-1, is DSGVTQTPKHLITATGQRVTLRCSPRSGDLSVYWYQQSLDQGLQFLIQYYNGEERAKGNILERFSAQQFPDLHSELNLSSLELGDSALYFCASSAPPGLVSYNEQFFGPGTRLTVL.

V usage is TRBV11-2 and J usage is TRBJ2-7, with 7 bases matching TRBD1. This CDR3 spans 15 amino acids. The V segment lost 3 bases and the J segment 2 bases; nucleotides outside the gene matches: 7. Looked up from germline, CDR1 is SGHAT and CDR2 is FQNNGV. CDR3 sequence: CASSFGTASTYEQYF. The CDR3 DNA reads TGTGCCAGCAGCTTCGGGACAGCGTCTACCTACGAGCAGTACTTC.

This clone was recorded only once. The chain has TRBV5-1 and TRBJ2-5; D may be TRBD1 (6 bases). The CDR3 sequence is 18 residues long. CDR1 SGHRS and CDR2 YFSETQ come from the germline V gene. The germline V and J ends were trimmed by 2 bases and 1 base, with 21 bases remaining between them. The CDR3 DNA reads TGCGCCAGCAGCTTTGAGGGACACCCGGTATCGTCCCAAGAGACCCAGTACTTC. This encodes CASSFEGHPVSSQETQYF. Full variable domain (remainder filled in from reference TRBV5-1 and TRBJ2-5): KAGVTQTPRYLIKTRGQQVTLSCSPISGHRSVSWYQQTPGQGLQFLFEYFSETQRNKGNFPGRFSGRQFSNSRSEMNVSTLELGDSALYLCASSFEGHPVSSQETQYFGPGTRLLVL.

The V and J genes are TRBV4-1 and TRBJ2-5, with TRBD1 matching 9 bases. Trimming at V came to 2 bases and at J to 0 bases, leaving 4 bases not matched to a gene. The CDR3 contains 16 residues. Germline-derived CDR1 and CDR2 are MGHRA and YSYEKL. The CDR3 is CASSQSGTGYQETQYF. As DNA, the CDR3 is TGCGCCAGCAGCCAATCCGGGACAGGGTACCAAGAGACCCAGTACTTC.

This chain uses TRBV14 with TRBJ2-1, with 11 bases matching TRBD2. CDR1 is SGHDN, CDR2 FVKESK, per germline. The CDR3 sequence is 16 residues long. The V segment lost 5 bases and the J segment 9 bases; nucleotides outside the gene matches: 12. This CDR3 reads CASSTRLAGFFGEQFF. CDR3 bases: TGTGCCAGCAGCACCCGACTAGCGGGGTTCTTCGGTGAGCAGTTCTTC.

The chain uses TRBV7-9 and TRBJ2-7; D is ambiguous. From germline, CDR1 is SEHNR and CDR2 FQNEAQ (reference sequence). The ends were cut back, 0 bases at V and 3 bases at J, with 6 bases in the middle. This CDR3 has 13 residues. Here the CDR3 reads CASSLAASYEQYF. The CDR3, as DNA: TGTGCCAGCAGCTTAGCTGCTAGCTACGAGCAGTACTTC.

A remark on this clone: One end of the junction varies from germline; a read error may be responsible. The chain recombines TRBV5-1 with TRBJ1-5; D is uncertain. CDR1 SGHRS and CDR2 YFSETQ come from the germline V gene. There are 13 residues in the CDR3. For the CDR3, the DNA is TGCGCCAGCAGCTTCACTAGCGATCAGCCCCAGCATTTT. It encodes CASSFTSDQPQHF. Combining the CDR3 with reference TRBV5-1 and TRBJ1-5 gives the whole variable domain KAGVTQTPRYLIKTRGQQVTLSCSPISGHRSVSWYQQTPGQGLQFLFEYFSETQRNKGNFPGRFSGRQFSNSRSEMNVSTLELGDSALYLCASSFTSDQPQHFGDGTRLSIL.

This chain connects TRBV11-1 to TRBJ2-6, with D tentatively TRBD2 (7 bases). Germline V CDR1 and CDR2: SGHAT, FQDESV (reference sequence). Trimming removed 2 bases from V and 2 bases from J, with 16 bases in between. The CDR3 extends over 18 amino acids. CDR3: CASSLRGVGGAGANVLTF. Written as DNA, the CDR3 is TGTGCCAGCAGCTTACGTGGAGTAGGGGGGGCTGGGGCCAACGTCCTGACTTTC.

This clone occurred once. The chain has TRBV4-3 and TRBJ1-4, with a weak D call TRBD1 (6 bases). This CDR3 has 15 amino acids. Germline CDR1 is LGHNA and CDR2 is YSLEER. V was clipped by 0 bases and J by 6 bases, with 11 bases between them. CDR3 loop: CASSQEDRKDEKLFF. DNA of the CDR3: TGCGCCAGCAGCCAAGAGGACAGAAAAGATGAAAAACTGTTTTTT.

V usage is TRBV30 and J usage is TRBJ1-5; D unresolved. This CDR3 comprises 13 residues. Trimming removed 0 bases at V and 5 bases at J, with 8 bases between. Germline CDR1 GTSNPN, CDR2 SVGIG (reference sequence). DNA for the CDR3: TGTGCCTGGAGTGTCGACGGGGATCAGCCCCAGCATTTT. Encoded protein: CAWSVDGDQPQHF.

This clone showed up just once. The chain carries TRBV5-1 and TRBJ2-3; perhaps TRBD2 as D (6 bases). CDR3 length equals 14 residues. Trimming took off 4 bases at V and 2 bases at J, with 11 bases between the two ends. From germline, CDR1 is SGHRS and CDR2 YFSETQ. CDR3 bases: TGCGCCAGCAGCCCCCGGGAGTTCACAGATACGCAGTATTTT. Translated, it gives CASSPREFTDTQYF.

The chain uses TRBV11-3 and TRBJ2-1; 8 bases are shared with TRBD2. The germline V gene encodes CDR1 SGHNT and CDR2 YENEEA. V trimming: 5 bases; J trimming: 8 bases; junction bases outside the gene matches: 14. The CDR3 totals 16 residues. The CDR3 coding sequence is TGTGCCAGCAGCGATTCTAAGACTAGCGAGGTGGATGAGCAGTTCTTC. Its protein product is CASSDSKTSEVDEQFF.

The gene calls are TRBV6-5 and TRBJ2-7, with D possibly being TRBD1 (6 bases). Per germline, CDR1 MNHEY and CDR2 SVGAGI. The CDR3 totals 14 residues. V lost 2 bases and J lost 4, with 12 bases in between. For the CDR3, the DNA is TGTGCCAGCAGTTACACCGGACAGAGGTACGAGCAGTACTTC. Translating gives CASSYTGQRYEQYF.

CDR3 coding DNA: TGCGCCAGCAGATCAGACAGGACTAATGAAAAACTGTTTTTT. It translates to CASRSDRTNEKLFF. The chain combines TRBV5-1 with TRBJ1-4; the D gene is possibly TRBD1 (6 bases). With 5 bases removed from V and 2 bases from J, the gap between germline ends came to 10 bases. Germline V gives CDR1 SGHRS, CDR2 YFSETQ. The CDR3 spans 14 residues.

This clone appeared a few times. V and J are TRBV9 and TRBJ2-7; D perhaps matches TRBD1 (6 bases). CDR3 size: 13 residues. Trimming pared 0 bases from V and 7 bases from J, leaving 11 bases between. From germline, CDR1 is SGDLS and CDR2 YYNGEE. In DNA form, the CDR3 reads TGTGCCAGCAGCGTAGGGGGGCTGAGGGAGCAGTACTTC. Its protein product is CASSVGGLREQYF.